This TCR beta chain was observed in a study of T cell changes during pregnancy in multiple sclerosis. Repertoires were generated with immunoSEQ multiplex PCR, while TCRdb's copy carries only in-frame clones and drops some. Of roughly 68,000 clones listed, about 90% are singletons. The receptor comes from a female donor in good health, enrolled as a control in a pregnancy study. This specimen consisted of peripheral blood, obtained in the second trimester of pregnancy.

The CDR3 DNA reads as TGTGCCAGTAGTACATCACAGGGGGGTCCCTACGAGCAGTACTTC. It encodes CASSTSQGGPYEQYF. The gene calls are TRBV19 and TRBJ2-7; 8 positions match TRBD1. The CDR3 covers 15 residues. Germline CDR1 is LNHDA and CDR2 is SQIVND (reference sequence). V gave up 4 bases and J gave up 2 bases; unmatched junction bases: 7.